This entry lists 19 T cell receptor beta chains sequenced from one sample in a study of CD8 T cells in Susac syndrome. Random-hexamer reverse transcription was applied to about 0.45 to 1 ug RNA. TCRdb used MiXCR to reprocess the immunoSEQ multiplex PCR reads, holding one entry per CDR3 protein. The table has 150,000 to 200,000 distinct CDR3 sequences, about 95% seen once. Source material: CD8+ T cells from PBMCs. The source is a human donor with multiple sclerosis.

CDR3 loop: CASTLSGPLTDTQYF. For the CDR3, the DNA is TGCGCCAGCACCCTATCAGGGCCCCTCACAGATACGCAGTATTTT. The chain links TRBV5-1 to TRBJ2-3, with D perhaps matching TRBD1 (5 bases). The length of the CDR3 is 15 residues. V lost 6 bases, J lost 2 bases, and 16 bases lay in between. CDR1 is SGHRS, CDR2 YFSETQ, per germline. The variable domain in full, completed from reference TRBV5-1 and TRBJ2-3, reads KAGVTQTPRYLIKTRGQQVTLSCSPISGHRSVSWYQQTPGQGLQFLFEYFSETQRNKGNFPGRFSGRQFSNSRSEMNVSTLELGDSALYLCASTLSGPLTDTQYFGPGTRLTVL.

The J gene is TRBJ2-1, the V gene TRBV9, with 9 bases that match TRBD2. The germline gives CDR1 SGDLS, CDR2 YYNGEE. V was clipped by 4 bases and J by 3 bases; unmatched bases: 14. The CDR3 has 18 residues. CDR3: CASSTTRGAGGYYNEQFF. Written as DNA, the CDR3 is TGTGCCAGCAGCACGACCCGTGGGGCGGGAGGGTACTACAATGAGCAGTTCTTC.

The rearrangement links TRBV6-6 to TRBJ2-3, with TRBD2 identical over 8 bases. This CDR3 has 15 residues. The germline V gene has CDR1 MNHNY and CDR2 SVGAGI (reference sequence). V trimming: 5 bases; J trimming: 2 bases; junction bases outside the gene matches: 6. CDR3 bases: TGTGCCAGCAGTGGCACTAGCGGCCACACAGATACGCAGTATTTT. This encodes CASSGTSGHTDTQYF.

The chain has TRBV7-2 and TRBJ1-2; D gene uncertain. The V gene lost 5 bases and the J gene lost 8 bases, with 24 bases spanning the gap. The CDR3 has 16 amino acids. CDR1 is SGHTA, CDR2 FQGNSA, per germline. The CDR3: CASSEPRANVVGGYTF. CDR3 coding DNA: TGTGCCAGCAGCGAACCCCGGGCCAACGTTGTTGGGGGCTACACCTTC.

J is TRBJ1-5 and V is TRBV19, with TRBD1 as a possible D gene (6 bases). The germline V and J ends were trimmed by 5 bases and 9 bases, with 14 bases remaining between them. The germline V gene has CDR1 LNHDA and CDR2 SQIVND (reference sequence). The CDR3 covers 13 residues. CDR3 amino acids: CASSWDTDPPQHF. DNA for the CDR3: TGTGCCAGTAGTTGGGACACCGATCCGCCCCAGCATTTT.

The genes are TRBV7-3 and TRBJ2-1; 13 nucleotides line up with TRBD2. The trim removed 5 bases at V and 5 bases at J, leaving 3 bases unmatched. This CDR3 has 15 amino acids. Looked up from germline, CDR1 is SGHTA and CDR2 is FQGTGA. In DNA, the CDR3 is TGTGCCAGCAGCCTCGGACTAGCGGGAGACAATGAGCAGTTCTTC. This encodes CASSLGLAGDNEQFF.

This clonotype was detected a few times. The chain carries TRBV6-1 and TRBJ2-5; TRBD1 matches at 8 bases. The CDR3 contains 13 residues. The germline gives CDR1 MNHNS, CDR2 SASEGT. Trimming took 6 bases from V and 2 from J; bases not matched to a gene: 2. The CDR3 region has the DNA TGTGCCAGCAGCCGGACAGGGCAAGAGACCCAGTACTTC. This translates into CASSRTGQETQYF.

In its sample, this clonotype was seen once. CDR3 nucleotide sequence: TGTGCCAGCAGTCACCTGCGACATTTCAGCTACACCTTC. Translating gives CASSHLRHFSYTF. The chain joins TRBV12-3 or TRBV12-4 to TRBJ1-2; D not certain. V shed 5 bases and J shed 9 bases, with 16 bases lying between them. The CDR3 loop spans 13 amino acids.

CDR3 protein: CAISGRDSQETQYF. CDR3 coding DNA: TGTGCCATCAGTGGGAGGGACAGCCAAGAGACCCAGTACTTC. This sequence joins TRBV10-3 and TRBJ2-5; D may be TRBD1 (7 bases). Per germline, CDR1 ENHRY and CDR2 SYGVKD. The CDR3 is made up of 14 amino acids. Between the trimmed V and J ends, which lost 4 bases and 1 base, there was a span of 10 bases.

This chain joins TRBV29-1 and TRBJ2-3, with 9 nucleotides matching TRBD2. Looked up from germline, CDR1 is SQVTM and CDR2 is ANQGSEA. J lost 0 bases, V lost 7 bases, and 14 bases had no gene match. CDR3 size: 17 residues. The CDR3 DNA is TGCAGCGCCCGGCTCTCGGCTAGCGGGATGAGCACAGATACGCAGTATTTT. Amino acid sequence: CSARLSASGMSTDTQYF.

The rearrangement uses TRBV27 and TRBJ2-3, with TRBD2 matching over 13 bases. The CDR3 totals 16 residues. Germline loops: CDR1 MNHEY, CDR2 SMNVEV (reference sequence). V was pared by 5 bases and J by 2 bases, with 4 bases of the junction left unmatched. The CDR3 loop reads CASSHTSGRDTDTQYF. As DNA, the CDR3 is TGTGCCAGCAGTCACACTAGCGGGAGGGACACAGATACGCAGTATTTT.

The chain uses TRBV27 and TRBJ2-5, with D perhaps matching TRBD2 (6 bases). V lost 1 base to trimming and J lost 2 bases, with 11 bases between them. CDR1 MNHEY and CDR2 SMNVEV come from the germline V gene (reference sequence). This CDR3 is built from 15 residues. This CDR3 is CASSLLGGAQETQYF. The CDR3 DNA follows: TGTGCCAGCAGTTTATTGGGGGGTGCTCAAGAGACCCAGTACTTC.

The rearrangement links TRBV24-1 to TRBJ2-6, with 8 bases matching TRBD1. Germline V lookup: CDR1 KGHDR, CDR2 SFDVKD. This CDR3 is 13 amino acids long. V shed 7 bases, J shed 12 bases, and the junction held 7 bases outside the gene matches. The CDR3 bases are TGTGCCACCAGCGAGGGACAGGCGGGCGTCCTGACTTTC. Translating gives CATSEGQAGVLTF.

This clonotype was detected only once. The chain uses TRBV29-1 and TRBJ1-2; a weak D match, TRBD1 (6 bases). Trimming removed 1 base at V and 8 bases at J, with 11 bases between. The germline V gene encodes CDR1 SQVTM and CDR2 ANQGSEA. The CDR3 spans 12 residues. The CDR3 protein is CSVEGAGDGYTF. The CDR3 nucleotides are TGCAGCGTTGAAGGAGCAGGGGACGGCTACACCTTC.

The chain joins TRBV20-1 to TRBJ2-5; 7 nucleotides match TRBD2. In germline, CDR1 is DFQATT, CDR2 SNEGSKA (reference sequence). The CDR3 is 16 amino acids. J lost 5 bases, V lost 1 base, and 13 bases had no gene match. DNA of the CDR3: TGCAGTGCTAGAGGAGACGGAGCGGGAACCTTGGAGACCCAGTACTTC. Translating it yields CSARGDGAGTLETQYF.

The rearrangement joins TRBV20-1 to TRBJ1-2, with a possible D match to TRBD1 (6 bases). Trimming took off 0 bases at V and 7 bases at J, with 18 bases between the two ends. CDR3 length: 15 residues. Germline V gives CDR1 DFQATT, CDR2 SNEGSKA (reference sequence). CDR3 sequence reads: CSARDGVQGKLGYTF. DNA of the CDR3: TGCAGTGCTAGAGATGGGGTGCAGGGGAAGCTTGGCTACACCTTC.

The CDR3 nucleotides read TGTGCCAGCGGGACTCGTAGGAGGAGTTACGAGCAGTACTTC. This sequence encodes CASGTRRRSYEQYF. The chain joins TRBV28 to TRBJ2-7, with D perhaps TRBD2 (6 bases). Germline CDR1 and CDR2: MDHEN and SYDVKM. Trimming removed 8 bases at V and 4 bases at J, with 18 bases between. The CDR3 has 14 residues. The full variable domain, completed using reference TRBV28 and TRBJ2-7, is DVKVTQSSRYLVKRTGEKVFLECVQDMDHENMFWYRQDPGLGLRLIYFSYDVKMKEKGDIPEGYSVSREKKERFSLILESASTNQTSMYLCASGTRRRSYEQYFGPGTRLTVT.

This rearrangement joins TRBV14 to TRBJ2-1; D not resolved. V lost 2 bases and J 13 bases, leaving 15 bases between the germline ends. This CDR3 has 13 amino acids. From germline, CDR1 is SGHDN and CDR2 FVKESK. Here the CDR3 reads CASSQSQARYQFF. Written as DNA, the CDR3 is TGTGCCAGCAGCCAATCCCAGGCGAGGTATCAGTTCTTC.

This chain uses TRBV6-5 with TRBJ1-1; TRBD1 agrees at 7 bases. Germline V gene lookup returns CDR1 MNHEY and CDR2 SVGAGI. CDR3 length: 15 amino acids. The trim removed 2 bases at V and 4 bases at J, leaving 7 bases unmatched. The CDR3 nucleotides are TGTGCCAGCAGTTACGACAGGGCCCTTACCACTGAAGCTTTCTTT. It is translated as CASSYDRALTTEAFF.